These T cell receptor beta chains were read from a single sample in a study of blood T cell repertoires in COVID-19. Only in-frame clones appear in the TCRdb table, and some are missing; sequencing was by immunoSEQ multiplex PCR. Among roughly 100,000 clones listed, around 76% were seen once. Sequencing was carried out using peripheral blood. Every receptor here comes from a woman aged 70-85 years with acute or convalescent COVID-19. CDR3s include the opening cysteine and the closing phenylalanine or tryptophan. The D gene is left open where the match is weak. The size of a clone is reported for some rows only, either as once, few or many, or as a class for expanded clones.

v_gene,j_gene,abundance,d_gene,CDR3aa,CDR3nt
TRBV19,TRBJ1-2,.,TRBD1,CASSMTGTVLNYGYTF,TGTGCCAGTAGTATGACAGGGACCGTCCTTAACTATGGCTACACCTTC
TRBV5-1,TRBJ2-3,.,TRBD2,CASSFVAGEDTQYF,TGCGCCAGCAGCTTCGTAGCGGGGGAGGATACGCAGTATTTT
TRBV11-2,TRBJ1-4,.,TRBD1,CASSLTGTANEKLFF,TGTGCCAGCAGCTTAACCGGGACAGCTAATGAAAAACTGTTTTTT
TRBV6-1,TRBJ2-3,.,TRBD2,CASSALAGGRADTQYF,TGTGCCAGCAGTGCCCTAGCGGGGGGGCGGGCAGATACGCAGTATTTT
TRBV18,TRBJ1-1,.,.,CASSPTGGAEAFF,TGTGCCAGCTCACCCACGGGGGGGGCTGAAGCTTTCTTT
TRBV4-2,TRBJ2-3,once,TRBD1,CASSHARYGGQQTTDTQYF,TGTGCCAGCAGCCATGCAAGATATGGGGGACAGCAAACCACAGATACGCAGTATTTT
TRBV14,TRBJ2-1,few,TRBD2,CATSPIAGGFYSEQFF,TGTGCGACCAGCCCCATAGCGGGGGGGTTTTATAGTGAGCAGTTCTTC
TRBV2,TRBJ1-2,.,.,CASSGSNYGYTF,TGTGCCAGCAGTGGCAGTAACTATGGCTACACCTTC
TRBV19,TRBJ1-5,.,.,CARYVVPQHF,TGTGCCAGATACGTAGTACCCCAGCATTTT
TRBV18,TRBJ2-7,once,TRBD1,CASSHGTGTYEQYF,TGTGCCAGCTCACACGGGACAGGCACCTACGAGCAGTACTTC
TRBV10-3,TRBJ1-1,.,TRBD1,CAITKDRLATEAFF,TGTGCCATCACCAAGGACAGGCTTGCGACTGAAGCTTTCTTT
TRBV18,TRBJ2-5,.,.,CASSGGSQETQYF,TGTGCCAGCTCGGGGGGTTCACAAGAGACCCAGTACTTC
TRBV4-1,TRBJ2-1,.,TRBD2,CASSLRGGASSYNEQFF,TGCGCCAGCAGCCTAAGGGGAGGGGCGAGCTCCTACAATGAGCAGTTCTTC
TRBV5-1,TRBJ2-5,.,TRBD2,CASSLGGSGEETQYF,TGCGCCAGCAGCTTGGGAGGAAGCGGGGAAGAGACCCAGTACTTC
TRBV6-6,TRBJ1-2,.,.,CASSRTGLDGYTF,TGTGCCAGCAGCCGTACAGGGCTAGATGGCTACACCTTC
TRBV18,TRBJ2-7,.,.,CASSPSAVTYEQYF,TGTGCCAGCTCACCTTCCGCGGTTACCTACGAGCAGTACTTC